The 19 T cell receptor beta chains in this list originate from one sample, sequenced in a study of technical replicates of blood from a handful of donors. Libraries were prepared by immunoSEQ multiplex PCR; TCRdb keeps only in-frame clonotypes and omits some of them. The sample includes more than 65,000 clones, 90% to 98% seen only once; the top ten take around 0.31%. Input material: T cells isolated from PBMCs. The receptors were sampled from a human donor in good health.

This chain connects TRBV9 to TRBJ2-7, with 9 bases fitting TRBD2. Germline CDR1 SGDLS, CDR2 YYNGEE. After removal of 0 bases from V and 5 bases from J, the junction contained 12 bases not matched to a gene. CDR3 length: 17 residues. Here the CDR3 reads CASSVEGGASGIDEQYF. The CDR3 coding sequence is TGTGCCAGCAGCGTAGAGGGAGGGGCTAGCGGGATCGACGAGCAGTACTTC. Drawing the rest from reference TRBV9 and TRBJ2-7, the complete variable domain is DSGVTQTPKHLITATGQRVTLRCSPRSGDLSVYWYQQSLDQGLQFLIQYYNGEERAKGNILERFSAQQFPDLHSELNLSSLELGDSALYFCASSVEGGASGIDEQYFGPGTRLTVT.

The rearrangement uses TRBV2 and TRBJ2-1; weak D call: TRBD2 (6 bases). Trimming left V 6 bases short and J 4 bases short, with 19 bases between. CDR1 is SNHLY and CDR2 is FYNNEI in the germline V gene. This CDR3 has 16 residues. The CDR3 loop is CASSPGTYPVYNEQFF. In nucleotides, the CDR3 is TGTGCCAGCAGCCCAGGGACTTATCCTGTTTACAATGAGCAGTTCTTC.

The CDR3 is CASSLVAGVGDTQYF. The CDR3 region has the DNA TGTGCCAGCAGCTTAGTGGCGGGAGTGGGAGATACGCAGTATTTT. The J gene is TRBJ2-3, the V gene TRBV11-2, with 7 bases identical to TRBD2. This CDR3 is built from 15 residues. Germline-derived CDR1 and CDR2 are SGHAT and FQNNGV. Trimming at V came to 1 base and at J to 5 bases, leaving 6 bases not matched to a gene.

This sequence joins TRBV5-1 and TRBJ2-1; 9 bases are shared with TRBD1. CDR3 size: 16 residues. The V segment lost 6 bases and the J segment 4 bases; nucleotides outside the gene matches: 11. CDR1 and CDR2 (germline): SGHRS, YFSETQ. Here the CDR3 DNA reads TGCGCCAGCAAAAATAGGCCCGGGACAGGGTACAATGAGCAGTTCTTC. Translated, it gives CASKNRPGTGYNEQFF.

The chain links TRBV27 to TRBJ2-1; tentatively, D is TRBD2 (5 bases). Germline values: CDR1 MNHEY, CDR2 SMNVEV (reference sequence). Trimming stripped 3 bases from V and 0 bases from J, with 9 bases between. This CDR3 spans 15 amino acids. The CDR3 sequence is CASSFGVSSYNEQFF. Here the CDR3 DNA reads TGTGCCAGCAGTTTCGGGGTCAGCTCCTACAATGAGCAGTTCTTC.

The genes are TRBV2 and TRBJ2-4; 8 bases map to TRBD1. Unmatched junction bases numbered 2, after V lost 8 bases and J lost 8 bases. Germline V CDR1 and CDR2: SNHLY, FYNNEI. The length of the CDR3 is 11 residues. CDR3 loop: CASGQGYIQYF. In nucleotides, the CDR3 is TGTGCCAGCGGACAGGGATACATTCAGTACTTC.

The rearrangement uses TRBV5-1 and TRBJ2-1; 7 bases map to TRBD2. Per germline, CDR1 SGHRS and CDR2 YFSETQ. Trimming removed 2 bases from V and 2 bases from J; junction bases left unmatched: 4. The CDR3 spans 15 residues. The CDR3 region is CASSFRDYTYNEQFF. The DNA of the CDR3 is TGCGCCAGCAGCTTCCGGGACTACACCTACAATGAGCAGTTCTTC. The full variable domain, its missing parts supplied by reference TRBV5-1 and TRBJ2-1, is KAGVTQTPRYLIKTRGQQVTLSCSPISGHRSVSWYQQTPGQGLQFLFEYFSETQRNKGNFPGRFSGRQFSNSRSEMNVSTLELGDSALYLCASSFRDYTYNEQFFGPGTRLTVL.

This clone was seen only once. This sequence joins TRBV11-2 and TRBJ1-2; 10 bases are a match to TRBD1. V gave up 5 bases and J gave up 4 bases; unmatched junction bases: 10. The CDR3 sequence is 16 residues long. Germline CDR1 and CDR2: SGHAT and FQNNGV. The CDR3 loop is CASSRSRTGGIYGYTF. As DNA, the CDR3 is TGTGCCAGCAGCCGATCCAGGACAGGGGGAATCTATGGCTACACCTTC.

The CDR3 protein is CASSGLAGGTYNEQFF. CDR3 bases: TGTGCCAGCAGCGGACTAGCGGGAGGAACCTACAATGAGCAGTTCTTC. V is TRBV27 and J is TRBJ2-1; 14 positions agree with TRBD2. The V gene's germline CDR1 is MNHEY and CDR2 SMNVEV (reference sequence). V was pared by 6 bases and J by 2 bases, with 3 bases of the junction left unmatched. The CDR3 extends over 16 amino acids.

The chain is built from TRBV27 and TRBJ2-5; 10 bases match TRBD2. V shed 6 bases and J 5 bases; nucleotides not matched to a gene: 9. Germline V lookup: CDR1 MNHEY, CDR2 SMNVEV (reference sequence). The CDR3 is 15 residues long. The CDR3 DNA follows: TGTGCCAGCAGCCCTCTAGCGGGAGTGATGGAGACCCAGTACTTC. Its translation: CASSPLAGVMETQYF.

The V and J genes are TRBV6-6 and TRBJ1-2; D not certain. The germline CDR1 and CDR2 sequences are MNHNY and SVGAGI (reference sequence). This CDR3 contains 13 residues. V shed 7 bases and J shed 3 bases, with 12 bases lying between them. The CDR3 DNA sequence: TGTGCCAGCACCATGGGAGGGCACTATGGCTACACCTTC. It specifies CASTMGGHYGYTF.

In this sample, this clone turned up once. This chain connects TRBV25-1 to TRBJ1-3, with D perhaps TRBD1 (5 bases). The CDR3 runs 15 residues. Germline V gene sequence: CDR1 MGHDK, CDR2 SYGVNS. Trimming left V 7 bases short and J 1 base short, with 14 bases between. The CDR3 DNA reads TGTGCCAGCACCGGACAATCCCGGTCTGGAAACACCATATATTTT. It translates to CASTGQSRSGNTIYF.

This rearrangement joins TRBV28 to TRBJ2-7; 8 bases match TRBD2. Germline values: CDR1 MDHEN, CDR2 SYDVKM. V was clipped by 6 bases and J by 2 bases; unmatched bases: 9. The CDR3 length is 15 residues. The DNA for the CDR3 is TGTGCCAGCAGAACTAGCGGAGCCCCTGCCTACGAGCAGTACTTC. This sequence encodes CASRTSGAPAYEQYF.

V is TRBV11-3 and J is TRBJ2-1; D might be TRBD1 (7 bases). Per the germline V gene, CDR1 is SGHNT and CDR2 is YENEEA. This CDR3 spans 15 amino acids. The V and J ends lost 2 bases and 3 bases respectively, with 11 bases between them. CDR3 sequence: CASSLYRGGYNEQFF. Written as DNA, the CDR3 is TGTGCCAGCAGCTTATACAGGGGAGGCTACAATGAGCAGTTCTTC. Complete variable domain (other parts from reference TRBV11-3 and TRBJ2-1): EAGVVQSPRYKIIEKKQPVAFWCNPISGHNTLYWYLQNLGQGPELLIRYENEEAVDDSQLPKDRFSAERLKGVDSTLKIQPAELGDSAVYLCASSLYRGGYNEQFFGPGTRLTVL.

The J gene is TRBJ1-2, the V gene TRBV11-1, with D possibly TRBD1 on 5 matching bases. V lost 3 bases and J lost 4, with 9 bases in between. The CDR3 is 13 residues long. Germline V CDR1 and CDR2: SGHAT, FQDESV (reference sequence). The CDR3, as DNA: TGTGCCAGCAGCTTCGACAGAACCTATGGCTACACCTTC. Amino acids: CASSFDRTYGYTF.

The rearrangement joins TRBV30 to TRBJ2-3, with D hard to call. This CDR3 spans 12 amino acids. Trimming took 2 bases from V and 2 from J, leaving 5 bases between them. Germline CDR1 is GTSNPN and CDR2 is SVGIG (reference sequence). The CDR3 DNA sequence: TGTGCCTGGAGTTTTAACACAGATACGCAGTATTTT. It codes for CAWSFNTDTQYF.

The CDR3 sequence is CASGYTGANYGYTF. In DNA, the CDR3 is TGTGCCAGCGGTTACACCGGGGCTAACTATGGCTACACCTTC. The rearrangement joins TRBV27 to TRBJ1-2, with unresolved D. CDR1 and CDR2 from the germline V gene are MNHEY and SMNVEV (reference sequence). The CDR3 totals 14 residues. The V end was cut by 8 bases, the J end by 0 bases, with 13 bases between.

The chain joins TRBV30 to TRBJ2-7; 8 nucleotides line up with TRBD1. Germline-derived CDR1 and CDR2 are GTSNPN and SVGIG (reference sequence). The V segment lost 1 base and the J segment 4 bases; nucleotides outside the gene matches: 6. This CDR3 region has 14 residues. The CDR3 bases are TGTGCCTGGAGTGCGGACAGGGAGGTTTACGAGCAGTACTTC. Residues: CAWSADREVYEQYF.

CDR3 loop: CASSLLYSADTQYF. The CDR3 bases are TGCGCCAGCAGCTTGCTTTATTCGGCAGATACGCAGTATTTT. The chain is built from TRBV5-1 and TRBJ2-3; D gene unclear. The V and J ends lost 1 base and 4 bases respectively, with 10 bases between them. The CDR3 has 14 amino acids. CDR1 and CDR2 (germline): SGHRS, YFSETQ.